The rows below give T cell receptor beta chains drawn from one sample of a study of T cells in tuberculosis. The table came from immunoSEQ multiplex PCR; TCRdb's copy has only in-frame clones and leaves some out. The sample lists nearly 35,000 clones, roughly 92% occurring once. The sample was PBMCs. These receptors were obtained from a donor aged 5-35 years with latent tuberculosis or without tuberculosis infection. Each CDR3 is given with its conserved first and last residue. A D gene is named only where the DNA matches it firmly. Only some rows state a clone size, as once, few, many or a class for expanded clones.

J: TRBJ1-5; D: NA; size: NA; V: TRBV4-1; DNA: TGCGCCAGCAGCCGTCTATTAGGCAATCAGCCCCAGCATTTT; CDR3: CASSRLLGNQPQHF
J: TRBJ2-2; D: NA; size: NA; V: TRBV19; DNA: TGTGCCAGTAGTATAGTGGGTGGGGCCACCGGGGAGCTGTTTTTT; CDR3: CASSIVGGATGELFF
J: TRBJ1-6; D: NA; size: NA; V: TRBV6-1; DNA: TGTGCCAGCATCCAGGGAAGTTACTATAATTCACCCCTCCACTTT; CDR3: CASIQGSYYNSPLHF
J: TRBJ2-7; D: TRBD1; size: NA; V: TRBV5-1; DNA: TGCGCCAGCAGCTTGGTTGCCGGGACAGGGCGAGGCGAGCAGTACTTC; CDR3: CASSLVAGTGRGEQYF
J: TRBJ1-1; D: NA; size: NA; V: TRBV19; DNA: TGTGCCAGTAGTATGGCGGTGAACACTGAAGCTTTCTTT; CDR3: CASSMAVNTEAFF
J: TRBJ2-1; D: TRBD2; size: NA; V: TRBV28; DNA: TGTGCCAGCCGGACTAGCGGGCTCTACAATGAGCAGTTCTTC; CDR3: CASRTSGLYNEQFF
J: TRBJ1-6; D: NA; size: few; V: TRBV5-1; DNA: TGCGCCAGCAGCTTGGACAGGGTAGTTGGTAATTCACCCCTCCACTTT; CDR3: CASSLDRVVGNSPLHF
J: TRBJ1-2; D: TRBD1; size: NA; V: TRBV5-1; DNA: TGCGCCAGCAGCTTGGTCACAGGGGGCAGGTCTGGCTACACCTTC; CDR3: CASSLVTGGRSGYTF
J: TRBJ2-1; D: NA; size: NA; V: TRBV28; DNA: TGTGCCAGCAGTTTGCGGAATGAGCAGTTCTTC; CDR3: CASSLRNEQFF
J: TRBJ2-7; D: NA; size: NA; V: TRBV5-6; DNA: TGTGCCAGCAGCCCCCTTTCGCGGGGCCCCTCCTACGAGCAGTACTTC; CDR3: CASSPLSRGPSYEQYF
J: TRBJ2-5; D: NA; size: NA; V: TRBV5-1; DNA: TGCGCCAGCAGCTTGATACAAGAGACCCAGTACTTC; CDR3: CASSLIQETQYF
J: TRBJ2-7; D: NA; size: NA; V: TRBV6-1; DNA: TGTGCCAGCAGTGAAGGGCTGGGAGGGCAGTACTTC; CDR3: CASSEGLGGQYF
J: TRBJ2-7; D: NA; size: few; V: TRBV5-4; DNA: TGTGCCAGCAGCTTAGACTACAGCGAGCAGTACTTC; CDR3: CASSLDYSEQYF